This passage covers 3 T cell receptor beta chains from one sample sequenced in a study of blood T cell repertoires in COVID-19 (dated by TCRdb to 2020 to 2022). The receptor library was made with the immunoSEQ multiplex PCR assay. The table was pulled from immuneACCESS by TCRdb, which kept in-frame rearrangements only. Such tables lose some clones; where checked, under half of the loss comes from unresolved V genes, and the rest has no known cause. This sample is represented by fewer than 200,000 clones; roughly 80% of them were singletons. Jointly, the top ten make up about 7% of the sample. Sequencing input: peripheral blood. These receptors were obtained from a man in his sixties with acute or convalescent COVID-19.

This rearrangement joins TRBV7-8 to TRBJ2-7; TRBD2 matches at 12 bases. Germline loops: CDR1 SGHVS, CDR2 FQNEAQ. With V trimmed by 4 bases and J by 2 bases, 15 bases remained unmatched. The CDR3 length is 19 residues. The CDR3 here is CASSSRLAGAYKIPYEQYF. The CDR3 nucleotides are TGTGCCAGCAGCTCTCGACTAGCGGGAGCTTATAAAATCCCCTACGAGCAGTACTTC.

This clone turned up a few times. The V and J genes are TRBV7-2 and TRBJ2-3, with 12 bases lining up with TRBD2. The ends lost 5 bases at V and 5 bases at J; junction bases unmatched: 8. The CDR3 consists of 16 residues. The germline V gene encodes CDR1 SGHTA and CDR2 FQGNSA. CDR3 coding DNA: TGTGCCAGCAGCCTACAAACTAGCGGGGGGAGAGATACGCAGTATTTT. This gives the protein CASSLQTSGGRDTQYF.

The chain employs TRBV7-2 and TRBJ2-7, with D unresolved. Germline V lookup: CDR1 SGHTA, CDR2 FQGNSA. Trimming took 5 bases from V and 10 from J, leaving 18 bases between them. There are 13 residues in the CDR3. The CDR3 sequence: CASSPIPRQIQYF. For the CDR3, the DNA is TGTGCCAGCAGCCCCATCCCCAGGCAGATACAGTACTTC.